The clone carrying this TCR beta chain was recorded a few times. What it binds is not known. Trimming removed 6 bases from V and 8 bases from J, with 10 bases in between. The CDR3 is 11 residues long. CDR1 SNHLY and CDR2 FYNNEI come from the germline V gene. The data stem from a study of shared clonotypes between healthy human individuals. General observations from the study: The diversity represented, both genetic and in exposure history, was limited by few donors. Across a handful of donors, naive CD4 shared roughly 5%, naive CD8 under 4%, memory CD4 roughly 2.5%, memory CD8 about 0.4%.

Assay: immunoSEQ multiplex PCR; the TCRdb copy retains only in-frame clones and omits some. Among about 1.1 million clones, around three quarters were seen once, and the ten largest hold 0.5% to 0.65%. The TCR originated in a man between 18 and 35 years old in good health. Some clones in this sample may be carry-over from other donors' samples. Sequenced sample: memory CD4+ T cells from PBMCs. The subset: CD45RA-negative fraction. The chain links TRBV2 to TRBJ1-2; D is undetermined. CDR3 sequence: CASRVELGYTF. The CDR3 coding sequence is TGTGCCAGCAGGGTGGAGCTGGGCTACACCTTC.